Below are 5 T cell receptor beta chains sequenced from a single sample in a study of shared clonotypes between healthy human individuals. Profiling relied on immunoSEQ multiplex PCR, and the TCRdb table lists in-frame clones only, not all of them. Among some 1,600,000 clones, under 99% were seen once, and the ten largest hold roughly 0.45%. Specimen: naive CD4+ T cells sorted from blood. The subset is: CD45RA+ positively selected. These receptors were taken from a man younger than 45 in good health.

The rearrangement uses TRBV2 and TRBJ1-1, with D hard to call. This CDR3 contains 13 residues. In germline, CDR1 is SNHLY, CDR2 FYNNEI. Trimming removed 6 bases from V and 2 bases from J, with 10 bases in between. The CDR3 reads CASRPRTNTEAFF. CDR3 nucleotides: TGTGCCAGCAGGCCAAGAACAAACACTGAAGCTTTCTTT.

V gene TRBV2 combines with J gene TRBJ2-1, with TRBD2 matching over 7 bases. Germline V CDR1 and CDR2: SNHLY, FYNNEI. This CDR3 is built from 15 residues. With 3 bases clipped from V and 5 bases from J, the junction kept 7 bases outside the gene matches. In nucleotides, the CDR3 is TGTGCCAGCAGTGACCGGACTAGTTCACACAATGAGCAGTTCTTC. It is translated as CASSDRTSSHNEQFF.

V and J are TRBV19 and TRBJ2-1; D may match TRBD1 or TRBD2 (5 bases each). V was shortened by 6 bases and J by 6 bases, with 9 bases between the two germline ends. CDR3 length equals 12 residues. CDR1 LNHDA and CDR2 SQIVND come from the germline V gene (reference sequence). The CDR3 sequence: CASSGDPNEQFF. The CDR3 DNA is TGTGCCAGTAGCGGGGACCCCAATGAGCAGTTCTTC.

V is TRBV4-1 and J is TRBJ2-6, with 9 bases matching TRBD1. V shed 5 bases, J shed 1 base, and the junction held 9 bases outside the gene matches. The CDR3 extends over 18 amino acids. Germline loops: CDR1 MGHRA, CDR2 YSYEKL. The chain's CDR3 is CASSKTGTGLSGANVLTF. The CDR3 DNA reads as TGCGCCAGCAGCAAAACCGGGACAGGGTTGTCTGGGGCCAACGTCCTGACTTTC.

In its sample, this clone was seen once. The same CDR3 can be traced to other DNA sequences in this sample. This chain links TRBV14 with TRBJ1-2, with D perhaps TRBD1 (5 bases). V lost 1 base and J lost 4, with 7 bases in between. This CDR3 region has 13 residues. Germline assignment: CDR1 SGHDN and CDR2 FVKESK. As DNA, the CDR3 is TGTGCCAGCAGCCAAGGACAGAGCTATGGCTACACCTTC. Translated: CASSQGQSYGYTF.